A single sample is the source of the 29 T cell receptor beta chains below, sequenced in a study of shared clonotypes between healthy human individuals. Only in-frame clones appear in the TCRdb table, and some are missing; sequencing was by immunoSEQ multiplex PCR. The sample consists of 2.5 million or so clones, 85% to 95% of them appearing once. Sample: naive CD4+ T cells sorted from blood. Documented subset: CD45RA+ positively selected. These receptors came from a man between 18 and 35 years old in good health.

The chain links TRBV28 to TRBJ2-3, with D possibly being TRBD2 (7 bases). V lost 8 bases, J lost 6 bases, and 21 bases lay in between. The CDR3 contains 15 residues. Germline V gene data show CDR1 as MDHEN and CDR2 as SYDVKM. The CDR3 loop reads CASLTSRGAADTQYF. CDR3 in DNA: TGTGCCAGCCTGACTAGTCGGGGGGCCGCGGATACGCAGTATTTT.

The chain employs TRBV4-1 and TRBJ2-5; tentative D call: TRBD1 (6 bases). Per the germline V gene, CDR1 is MGHRA and CDR2 is YSYEKL. CDR3 length: 14 amino acids. Deletions cut 0 bases from V and 4 bases from J, with 9 bases between. The DNA for the CDR3 is TGCGCCAGCAGCCAAGAAACAGGGAGAGAGACCCAGTACTTC. Its protein is CASSQETGRETQYF.

Remarks on this clone: The same CDR3 is also encoded by other DNA sequences in this sample. The rearrangement uses TRBV19 and TRBJ1-2; TRBD1 matches at 8 bases. V shed 3 bases and J 3 bases; nucleotides not matched to a gene: 0. Germline CDR1 reads LNHDA; CDR2 reads SQIVND (reference sequence). The CDR3 is made up of 13 amino acids. The CDR3 loop is CASSMTGDYGYTF. In DNA, the CDR3 is TGTGCCAGTAGTATGACAGGGGACTATGGCTACACCTTC.

The chain uses TRBV27 and TRBJ2-1; D is undetermined. Trimming removed 5 bases from V and 8 bases from J, with 13 bases in between. The CDR3 is made up of 13 amino acids. Per the germline V gene, CDR1 is MNHEY and CDR2 is SMNVEV (reference sequence). CDR3 region: CASSTVQRDEQFF. The DNA of the CDR3 is TGTGCCAGCAGTACGGTTCAAAGGGATGAGCAGTTCTTC.

The V gene is TRBV6-1, the J gene TRBJ2-1; the match to TRBD1 covers 8 bases. CDR1 is MNHNS, CDR2 SASEGT, per germline. This CDR3 comprises 15 residues. The V segment lost 7 bases and the J segment 5 bases; nucleotides outside the gene matches: 10. This CDR3 is CASNGAGTGDNEQFF. The CDR3 bases are TGTGCCAGCAACGGTGCGGGGACAGGAGACAATGAGCAGTTCTTC.

This clone came up once. This rearrangement joins TRBV7-2 to TRBJ1-4; possibly TRBD1 for D (5 bases). CDR1 is SGHTA and CDR2 is FQGNSA in the germline V gene. CDR3 length: 16 amino acids. Trimming cost V 1 base and J 6 bases, with 15 bases left between them. CDR3 sequence: CASSLGGTADYEKLFF. The CDR3 nucleotides are TGTGCCAGCAGCTTAGGCGGGACCGCGGATTATGAAAAACTGTTTTTT.

This rearrangement joins TRBV6-1 to TRBJ2-7; TRBD1 matches at 10 bases. The CDR3 has 14 amino acids. Germline V gene lookup returns CDR1 MNHNS and CDR2 SASEGT. V gave up 4 bases and J gave up 3 bases; unmatched junction bases: 3. CDR3 region: CASSADRGIYEQYF. The CDR3 DNA is TGTGCCAGCAGTGCGGACAGGGGGATCTACGAGCAGTACTTC.

The chain carries TRBV7-2 and TRBJ2-2; D is unresolved. Germline CDR1 SGHTA, CDR2 FQGNSA. V lost 1 base to trimming and J lost 8 bases, with 11 bases between them. CDR3 length: 14 residues. DNA of the CDR3: TGTGCCAGCAGCTTAGTGAGAACTGCTGGGGAGCTGTTTTTT. Translated: CASSLVRTAGELFF. The entire variable domain, with the rest obtained from reference TRBV7-2 and TRBJ2-2, is as follows: GAGVSQSPSNKVTEKGKDVELRCDPISGHTALYWYRQSLGQGLEFLIYFQGNSAPDKSGLPSDRFSAERTGGSVSTLTIQRTQQEDSAVYLCASSLVRTAGELFFGEGSRLTVL.

This rearrangement joins TRBV6-1 to TRBJ2-1; 12 nucleotides line up with TRBD2. Germline values: CDR1 MNHNS, CDR2 SASEGT. V trimming: 5 bases; J trimming: 7 bases; junction bases outside the gene matches: 6. This CDR3 comprises 15 residues. CDR3 region: CASSNGLAGINEQFF. The CDR3 DNA reads TGTGCCAGCAGTAACGGACTAGCGGGGATTAATGAGCAGTTCTTC.

V gene TRBV5-1 combines with J gene TRBJ1-6; D is unresolved. The CDR3 is 14 amino acids. V lost 6 bases and J lost 5, with 12 bases in between. Germline loops: CDR1 SGHRS, CDR2 YFSETQ. The CDR3 protein is CASTQAPNNSPLHF. Written as DNA, the CDR3 is TGCGCCAGCACTCAGGCCCCTAATAATTCACCCCTCCACTTT.

The chain uses TRBV6-1 and TRBJ1-4, with 7 bases identical to TRBD1. There are 14 residues in the CDR3. Germline assignment: CDR1 MNHNS and CDR2 SASEGT. J gave up 4 bases and V 4 bases, and 3 bases lay outside the gene matches. The CDR3 here is CASSGQGSNEKLFF. The DNA for the CDR3 is TGTGCCAGCAGTGGACAGGGCAGTAATGAAAAACTGTTTTTT.

Concerning this clone itself: The same CDR3 is also encoded by other DNA sequences in this sample. This chain connects TRBV11-2 to TRBJ2-5; tentative D call: TRBD1 (5 bases). Germline V gives CDR1 SGHAT, CDR2 FQNNGV. V dropped 3 bases and J dropped 4 bases, with 6 bases sitting between them. This CDR3 is built from 12 residues. CDR3 coding DNA: TGTGCCAGCAGCTTTAGGGGAGAGACCCAGTACTTC. This sequence encodes CASSFRGETQYF.

The CDR3 coding sequence is TGTGCCAGCAGTTACTCGAGAACAGATCAAGAGACCCAGTACTTC. Its translation is CASSYSRTDQETQYF. The chain recombines TRBV6-6 with TRBJ2-5; D is ambiguous. Trimming stripped 0 bases from V and 2 bases from J, with 10 bases between. CDR3 length: 15 amino acids. Germline CDR1 reads MNHNY; CDR2 reads SVGAGI (reference sequence).

The chain has TRBV18 and TRBJ2-3; D not certain. The CDR3 is 16 amino acids. Germline V gene sequence: CDR1 KGHSH, CDR2 LQKENI. V lost 6 bases, J lost 0 bases, and 16 bases lay in between. The CDR3: CASSRDKPASTDTQYF. The CDR3 DNA follows: TGTGCCAGCTCCCGAGACAAACCCGCTAGCACAGATACGCAGTATTTT.

As regards this clone: The identical CDR3 is also encoded by other nucleotide sequences in the sample. The chain has TRBV10-3 and TRBJ1-1; TRBD1 might be the D (5 bases). Germline assignment: CDR1 ENHRY and CDR2 SYGVKD. The germline V and J ends were trimmed by 0 bases and 0 bases, with 8 bases remaining between them. The CDR3 spans 15 residues. As DNA, the CDR3 is TGTGCCATCAGTGAGTCCGGGGGTGTGAACACTGAAGCTTTCTTT. Protein sequence: CAISESGGVNTEAFF.

For this clone: The same CDR3 also results from other DNA sequences found in this sample. The V gene is TRBV5-1, the J gene TRBJ1-5; 9 bases are a match to TRBD1. Germline-derived CDR1 and CDR2 are SGHRS and YFSETQ. J lost 4 bases, V lost 4 bases, and 3 bases had no gene match. The CDR3 is 14 amino acids. CDR3 amino acids: CASSVGTGNQPQHF. The CDR3 DNA follows: TGCGCCAGCAGCGTAGGGACAGGGAATCAGCCCCAGCATTTT. The whole variable domain, filled in from reference TRBV5-1 and TRBJ1-5, reads KAGVTQTPRYLIKTRGQQVTLSCSPISGHRSVSWYQQTPGQGLQFLFEYFSETQRNKGNFPGRFSGRQFSNSRSEMNVSTLELGDSALYLCASSVGTGNQPQHFGDGTRLSIL.

The J gene is TRBJ2-7, the V gene TRBV6-5, with TRBD1 matching over 9 bases. J gave up 2 bases and V 5 bases, and 4 bases lay outside the gene matches. CDR1 is MNHEY, CDR2 SVGAGI, per germline. The CDR3 has 14 residues. The CDR3 DNA reads as TGTGCCAGCAGTCCGACAGGGGGAGCCTACGAGCAGTACTTC. Encoded protein: CASSPTGGAYEQYF.

The chain couples TRBV29-1 to TRBJ2-7, with D possibly TRBD1 on 6 matching bases. V was pared by 4 bases and J by 0 bases, with 16 bases between. The CDR3 loop spans 15 amino acids. Germline V lookup: CDR1 SQVTM, CDR2 ANQGSEA. The CDR3 bases are TGCAGCGTTGGGCATCCAGGGGTGAGCTCCTACGAGCAGTACTTC. It specifies CSVGHPGVSSYEQYF.

V gene TRBV5-5 combines with J gene TRBJ1-6, with D perhaps matching TRBD1 (6 bases). The CDR3 runs to 15 residues. Germline-derived CDR1 and CDR2 are SGHKS and YYEKEE (reference sequence). V lost 0 bases to trimming and J lost 6 bases, with 10 bases between them. CDR3 DNA: TGTGCCAGCAGCTTGGTGGGGGCGTTTAATTCACCCCTCCACTTT. It encodes CASSLVGAFNSPLHF. The entire variable domain, with the rest obtained from reference TRBV5-5 and TRBJ1-6, is as follows: DAGVTQSPTHLIKTRGQQVTLRCSPISGHKSVSWYQQVLGQGPQFIFQYYEKEERGRGNFPDRFSARQFPNYSSELNVNALLLGDSALYLCASSLVGAFNSPLHFGNGTRLTVT.

The chain links TRBV6-1 to TRBJ1-2, with D tentatively TRBD1 (6 bases). The V gene's germline CDR1 is MNHNS and CDR2 SASEGT. The V gene lost 5 bases and the J gene lost 5 bases, with 18 bases spanning the gap. The CDR3 has 15 amino acids. Written as DNA, the CDR3 is TGTGCCAGCAGTTGGGACATCCGATCCTCATATGGCTACACCTTC. It specifies CASSWDIRSSYGYTF.

The chain is built from TRBV5-1 and TRBJ1-1; no reliable D call. Trimming left V 2 bases short and J 1 base short, with 9 bases between. CDR1 SGHRS and CDR2 YFSETQ come from the germline V gene. This CDR3 is 14 amino acids long. Here the CDR3 DNA reads TGCGCCAGCAGCTTAAGGGTCCAGAACACTGAAGCTTTCTTT. Its translation is CASSLRVQNTEAFF.

A word on this clone: At the DNA level, this CDR3 is encoded by other sequences in the same sample as well. V is TRBV5-1 and J is TRBJ2-7; perhaps D is TRBD1 or TRBD2 (6 bases each). The CDR3 covers 16 residues. V gave up 4 bases and J gave up 0 bases, with 17 bases separating them. Germline-derived CDR1 and CDR2 are SGHRS and YFSETQ. The CDR3 reads CASSLDRGPSSYEQYF. The CDR3 DNA sequence: TGCGCCAGCAGCCTTGACCGGGGGCCGAGCTCCTACGAGCAGTACTTC.

The J gene is TRBJ2-5, the V gene TRBV15; D not certain. V was clipped by 8 bases and J by 5 bases, with 21 bases between them. The V gene's germline CDR1 is LNHNV and CDR2 YYDKDF (reference sequence). The CDR3 is 15 amino acids. The CDR3 DNA is TGTGCCACCTCGACTCCCGGTGGGGTTCAGGAGACCCAGTACTTC. It yields the protein CATSTPGGVQETQYF.

The chain combines TRBV28 with TRBJ1-2, with 9 bases identical to TRBD1. Per germline, CDR1 MDHEN and CDR2 SYDVKM. The CDR3 covers 15 residues. Losses at the gene ends were 3 bases for V and 4 bases for J; bases not matched to a gene: 6. The CDR3 sequence: CASSLSGQGTYGYTF. Here the CDR3 DNA reads TGTGCCAGCAGTTTGTCGGGACAGGGTACCTATGGCTACACCTTC.

This clone has a single count. The sample carries other DNA sequences with the same CDR3. The rearrangement links TRBV9 to TRBJ2-7, with TRBD2 matching over 8 bases. The CDR3 consists of 15 residues. Germline-derived CDR1 and CDR2 are SGDLS and YYNGEE. V dropped 0 bases and J dropped 1; count of bases not matched to a gene: 3. The CDR3 DNA follows: TGTGCCAGCAGCGTAGATCCTAGCGGGTCCTACGAGCAGTACTTC. This translates into CASSVDPSGSYEQYF.

The chain carries TRBV5-1 and TRBJ1-1, with 12 bases fitting TRBD1. Unmatched junction bases numbered 7, after V lost 5 bases and J lost 5 bases. The CDR3 sequence is 15 residues long. CDR1 and CDR2 from the germline V gene are SGHRS and YFSETQ. As DNA, the CDR3 is TGCGCCAGCAGAGGGACAGGGGGCGCGGAAACTGAAGCTTTCTTT. It specifies CASRGTGGAETEAFF. Complete variable domain (other parts from reference TRBV5-1 and TRBJ1-1): KAGVTQTPRYLIKTRGQQVTLSCSPISGHRSVSWYQQTPGQGLQFLFEYFSETQRNKGNFPGRFSGRQFSNSRSEMNVSTLELGDSALYLCASRGTGGAETEAFFGQGTRLTVV.

Only one count was recorded for this clone. The rearrangement uses TRBV29-1 and TRBJ2-7, with D tentatively TRBD2 (6 bases). Germline V gene sequence: CDR1 SQVTM, CDR2 ANQGSEA. The CDR3 sequence is 13 residues long. V gave up 2 bases and J gave up 7 bases, with 15 bases separating them. The CDR3 nucleotides are TGCAGCGTTGAAATGTTTGAGGGGACTGAGCAGTACTTC. Translation: CSVEMFEGTEQYF.

The CDR3 nucleotides are TGTGCCAGCAGTTTAGTGACTAGCGGGGCTTCTGGGGCCAACGTCCTGACTTTC. This sequence encodes CASSLVTSGASGANVLTF. The chain is built from TRBV27 and TRBJ2-6, with 11 bases identical to TRBD2. J gave up 1 base and V 2 bases, and 4 bases lay outside the gene matches. Germline V gene data show CDR1 as MNHEY and CDR2 as SMNVEV (reference sequence). This CDR3 is 18 amino acids long.

The chain links TRBV7-9 to TRBJ2-5; 7 nucleotides align to TRBD1. CDR3 size: 15 residues. Per germline, CDR1 SEHNR and CDR2 FQNEAQ (reference sequence). V dropped 1 base and J dropped 4; count of bases not matched to a gene: 6. In nucleotides, the CDR3 is TGTGCCAGCAGCTTAGTGGCAGGGGGAAGAGAGACCCAGTACTTC. This sequence encodes CASSLVAGGRETQYF.